Listed here are 30 T cell receptor beta chains from one sample, sequenced in a study of T cells in Graves' hyperthyroidism and ophthalmopathy. Authors of the study amplified TCR beta CDR3 regions from RNA transcripts. First-round RT-PCR targeting the TCR CDR3 was performed with the HTBI primer set. TCRdb itself ran the multiplex PCR reads through MiXCR, one entry per CDR3 protein. The table lists 540,000 or so distinct CDR3 sequences, around 42% of them singletons. The sequenced material came from peripheral blood or thyroid tissue (not recorded which). The receptors derive from an adult woman with Graves' disease, either hyperthyroidism or ophthalmopathy (not recorded which).

The rearrangement uses TRBV20-1 and TRBJ1-1; 7 bases are a match to TRBD1. CDR3 size: 13 residues. The junction had 9 bases not matched to a gene; V was cut back by 3 bases and J by 8 bases. Germline CDR1 reads DFQATT; CDR2 reads SNEGSKA (reference sequence). The CDR3 sequence is CSASGLGGSEAFF. The CDR3 DNA reads as TGCAGTGCTAGCGGTTTAGGGGGCAGCGAAGCTTTCTTT.

This clonotype was detected once. The rearrangement links TRBV20-1 to TRBJ2-5; no definite D call. Germline loops: CDR1 DFQATT, CDR2 SNEGSKA (reference sequence). There are 14 residues in the CDR3. V was cut by 2 bases and J by 2 bases, with 12 bases left in between. In nucleotides, the CDR3 is TGCAGTGCTAGATCCGTGGGCGAACAAGAGACCCAGTACTTC. Translation: CSARSVGEQETQYF.

The sample holds many counts of this clonotype. This chain uses TRBV12-3 or TRBV12-4 with TRBJ2-5, with 11 bases that match TRBD2. With 6 bases clipped from V and 4 bases from J, the junction kept 7 bases outside the gene matches. The CDR3 totals 15 residues. The CDR3, as DNA: TGTGCCAGCAGCCTTACTAGCGGGAGTTCAGAGACCCAGTACTTC. Translating gives CASSLTSGSSETQYF.

The chain is built from TRBV29-1 and TRBJ2-2; 7 bases are a match to TRBD1. CDR1 is SQVTM, CDR2 ANQGSEA, per germline. The length of the CDR3 is 14 residues. V shed 4 bases and J 6 bases; nucleotides not matched to a gene: 8. CDR3 nucleotide sequence: TGCAGCGTTGGTTCCGGGACAGTGTCCGGGGAGCTGTTTTTT. Translated, it gives CSVGSGTVSGELFF.

The chain has TRBV20-1 and TRBJ2-5; 9 bases line up with TRBD2. This CDR3 comprises 18 residues. The ends lost 6 bases at V and 4 bases at J; junction bases unmatched: 21. Germline-derived CDR1 and CDR2 are DFQATT and SNEGSKA (reference sequence). The CDR3 spells CSAGEDGVAGDGGETQYF. DNA for the CDR3: TGCAGTGCCGGTGAGGATGGGGTAGCGGGAGATGGGGGAGAGACCCAGTACTTC.

V usage is TRBV30 and J usage is TRBJ2-1; 7 bases map to TRBD2. CDR1 GTSNPN and CDR2 SVGIG come from the germline V gene (reference sequence). After removal of 2 bases from V and 3 bases from J, the junction contained 7 bases not matched to a gene. This CDR3 is 15 amino acids long. CDR3 bases: TGTGCCTGGAGTTATGGACTAGTCCACTACAATGAGCAGTTCTTC. Encoded protein: CAWSYGLVHYNEQFF.

A note on this clonotype: This may come from a read error, since a much larger clone is one base off. The chain has TRBV7-2 and TRBJ2-2, with D possibly being TRBD2 (6 bases). Germline CDR1 reads SGHTA; CDR2 reads FQGNSA. The CDR3 is 19 residues long. The CDR3 region has the DNA TGTGCCAGCAGCTTAGAACTTAGCGGAGTCCACGCGAACACCGGGGAGCTGCTTTTT. Protein: CASSLELSGVHANTGELLF.

The chain combines TRBV5-6 with TRBJ1-1, with TRBD1 matching 7 bases. The CDR3 spans 13 residues. J lost 7 bases, V lost 0 bases, and 3 bases had no gene match. Germline V CDR1 and CDR2: SGHDT, YYEEEE. The CDR3 DNA reads TGTGCCAGCAGCTTGGATGGGACAGTTGAAGCTTTCTTT. The encoded protein is CASSLDGTVEAFF.

The chain uses TRBV25-1 and TRBJ1-1; TRBD1 is a possible D gene (5 bases). The CDR3 spans 15 residues. Germline values: CDR1 MGHDK, CDR2 SYGVNS. The germline V and J ends were trimmed by 3 bases and 1 base, with 12 bases remaining between them. CDR3 sequence reads: CASSDRGRANTEAFF. CDR3 nucleotide sequence: TGTGCCAGCAGTGACCGAGGCAGGGCGAACACTGAAGCTTTCTTT. The entire variable domain, with the rest obtained from reference TRBV25-1 and TRBJ1-1, is as follows: EADIYQTPRYLVIGTGKKITLECSQTMGHDKMYWYQQDPGMELHLIHYSYGVNSTEKGDLSSESTVSRIRTEHFPLTLESARPSHTSQYLCASSDRGRANTEAFFGQGTRLTVV.

The gene calls are TRBV7-6 and TRBJ2-5, with 9 bases aligning to TRBD1. This CDR3 contains 18 residues. Looked up from germline, CDR1 is SGHVS and CDR2 is FNYEAQ. V lost 5 bases to trimming and J lost 2 bases; unmatched junction nucleotides: 15. The CDR3 coding sequence is TGTGCCAGCAGCCTATCGGGACAGGGTGTCTACGAGCAAGAGACCCAGTACTTC. Translated: CASSLSGQGVYEQETQYF.

There are many counts of this clonotype. This rearrangement joins TRBV7-9 to TRBJ2-2, with 13 bases matching TRBD2. The J segment lost 4 bases and the V segment lost 4 bases, leaving 3 bases of the junction unmatched. Germline V gene sequence: CDR1 SEHNR, CDR2 FQNEAQ (reference sequence). The CDR3 is 16 residues long. The CDR3 loop reads CASSWGLAGLTGELFF. The CDR3 coding sequence is TGTGCCAGCAGCTGGGGACTAGCGGGGCTCACCGGGGAGCTGTTTTTT. Full variable domain (missing parts from reference TRBV7-9 and TRBJ2-2): DTGVSQNPRHKITKRGQNVTFRCDPISEHNRLYWYRQTLGQGPEFLTYFQNEAQLEKSRLLSDRFSAERPKGSFSTLEIQRTEQGDSAMYLCASSWGLAGLTGELFFGEGSRLTVL.

Many counts were recorded for this clonotype. V gene TRBV24-1 combines with J gene TRBJ2-7; D not certain. CDR3 length equals 14 residues. In germline, CDR1 is KGHDR, CDR2 SFDVKD. V gave up 9 bases and J gave up 0 bases, with 14 bases separating them. In DNA, the CDR3 is TGTGCCACCCCGACGGAAAACCCCTCCTACGAGCAGTACTTC. Protein product: CATPTENPSYEQYF.

The genes are TRBV28 and TRBJ2-7, with 12 bases lining up with TRBD2. Germline trimming cut 8 bases from V and 9 bases from J; bases unmatched to any gene: 14. In germline, CDR1 is MDHEN, CDR2 SYDVKM. This CDR3 is 15 amino acids long. The CDR3 loop is CASGPFGTSGQRQYF. The CDR3, as DNA: TGTGCCAGCGGTCCCTTCGGGACTAGCGGGCAACGGCAGTACTTC.

The chain joins TRBV15 to TRBJ2-7, with 11 bases fitting TRBD1. V was clipped by 3 bases and J by 4 bases; unmatched bases: 5. The CDR3 covers 15 residues. Germline lookup yields CDR1 LNHNV and CDR2 YYDKDF (reference sequence). The CDR3 DNA reads TGTGCCACCAGCAGCCAGGACAGGGGGCTTTACGAGCAGTACTTC. Translating gives CATSSQDRGLYEQYF.

This CDR3 reads CASSPGTRWGEQYF. CDR3 nucleotide sequence: TGTGCCAGCAGCCCCGGGACTAGGTGGGGCGAGCAGTACTTC. This chain links TRBV7-2 with TRBJ2-7; 8 bases agree with TRBD2. Germline V gene lookup returns CDR1 SGHTA and CDR2 FQGNSA. The J segment lost 6 bases and the V segment lost 5 bases, leaving 9 bases of the junction unmatched. The CDR3 consists of 14 residues.

V and J are TRBV6-4 and TRBJ1-2; D remains unclear. Trimming took 0 bases from V and 8 from J, leaving 16 bases between them. The V gene's germline CDR1 is MRHNA and CDR2 SNTAGT. The CDR3 is 15 residues long. CDR3 in amino acids: CASSDSEHPVLGYTF. CDR3 nucleotide sequence: TGTGCCAGCAGTGACTCGGAACACCCAGTGCTCGGCTACACCTTC.

V is TRBV7-3 and J is TRBJ2-1; D not certain. The CDR3 extends over 11 amino acids. Per germline, CDR1 SGHTA and CDR2 FQGTGA. With 2 bases removed from V and 10 bases from J, the gap between germline ends came to 6 bases. The CDR3 protein is CASSLVREQFF. In DNA form, the CDR3 reads TGTGCCAGCAGCTTAGTTAGGGAGCAGTTCTTC.

V and J are TRBV24-1 and TRBJ2-2, with 10 positions matching TRBD2. CDR1 is KGHDR, CDR2 SFDVKD, per germline. The CDR3 loop spans 14 amino acids. In DNA, the CDR3 is TGTGCTAGCGGACTAGCGGACTACACCGGGGAGCTGTTTTTT. Protein: CASGLADYTGELFF.

As regards this clonotype: The junction departs from the called germline gene at one end, perhaps through a read error. The chain joins TRBV7-6 to TRBJ2-5; possible D gene TRBD2, 6 bases. This CDR3 contains 13 residues. Germline V gene lookup returns CDR1 SGHVS and CDR2 FNYEAQ. As DNA, the CDR3 is TGTGCCAGCGCCGGTCGGCGGGAAGAAACCCAGTACTTC. Translating it yields CASAGRREETQYF. The whole variable domain, filled in from reference TRBV7-6 and TRBJ2-5, reads GAGVSQSPRYKVTKRGQDVALRCDPISGHVSLYWYRQALGQGPEFLTYFNYEAQQDKSGLPNDRFSAERPEGSISTLTIQRTEQRDSAMYRCASAGRREETQYFGPGTRLLVL.

V usage is TRBV6-1 and J usage is TRBJ2-5; a possible D gene is TRBD1 (6 bases). Per the germline V gene, CDR1 is MNHNS and CDR2 is SASEGT. The CDR3 consists of 16 residues. Trimming stripped 6 bases from V and 9 bases from J, with 26 bases between. Here the CDR3 reads CASSPGTSSMNQPQYF. DNA for the CDR3: TGTGCCAGCAGCCCCGGGACAAGCTCTATGAATCAGCCCCAGTACTTC.

This clonotype showed up many times. This sequence joins TRBV5-1 and TRBJ2-7, with D possibly being TRBD1 (5 bases). Germline CDR1 is SGHRS and CDR2 is YFSETQ. The V and J ends lost 7 bases and 5 bases respectively, with 16 bases between them. The CDR3 runs 13 residues. The CDR3 DNA is TGCGCCAGCGGCAGGGCGGAACGTAACGAGCAGTACTTC. The encoded protein is CASGRAERNEQYF.

This clonotype was detected once. The junction and the germline gene differ at one end; a read error may be behind it. The chain couples TRBV7-3 to TRBJ1-5; 7 bases agree with TRBD1. The CDR3 runs to 16 residues. Germline CDR1 is SGHTA and CDR2 is FQGTGA. CDR3 sequence: CASSLRGGASNQPQHF. The CDR3 DNA reads as TGCGCCAGCAGCTTAAGAGGGGGCGCAAGCAATCAGCCCCAGCATTTT.

The chain couples TRBV29-1 to TRBJ1-1, with D tentatively TRBD1 (6 bases). Trimming removed 3 bases from V and 8 bases from J, with 7 bases in between. Germline CDR1 is SQVTM and CDR2 is ANQGSEA. The CDR3 loop spans 10 amino acids. CDR3 DNA sequence: TGCAGCGTTGATCAGGGGGAAGCTTTCTTT. The encoded protein is CSVDQGEAFF.

The CDR3 nucleotides are TGCAGTGCTAGAGGAACCGCCCGCGTTGGAGGGCAGTACTTC. It specifies CSARGTARVGGQYF. The rearrangement joins TRBV20-1 to TRBJ2-7; D is perhaps TRBD2 (5 bases). V was shortened by 1 base and J by 9 bases, with 19 bases between the two germline ends. The CDR3 totals 14 residues. In germline, CDR1 is DFQATT, CDR2 SNEGSKA (reference sequence).

This chain uses TRBV5-1 with TRBJ2-5, with TRBD1 matching over 7 bases. The CDR3 covers 15 residues. Germline V gives CDR1 SGHRS, CDR2 YFSETQ. V gave up 4 bases and J gave up 0 bases; unmatched junction bases: 6. As DNA, the CDR3 is TGCGCCAGCAGCCGCAGGGACAGCCACCAAGAGACCCAGTACTTC. As protein: CASSRRDSHQETQYF.

This clonotype showed up just once. The rearrangement joins TRBV3-1 to TRBJ1-1; D possibly corresponds to TRBD1 (6 bases). The V and J ends lost 0 bases and 1 base respectively, with 15 bases between them. The CDR3 totals 17 residues. CDR1 and CDR2 (germline): LGHDT, YNNKEL (reference sequence). Written as DNA, the CDR3 is TGTGCCAGCAGCCAAGAAACCATGGACAGCTGGAACACTGAAGCTTTCTTT. Protein: CASSQETMDSWNTEAFF.

V and J are TRBV6-1 and TRBJ1-3; tentatively, D is TRBD1 (6 bases). Germline V lookup: CDR1 MNHNS, CDR2 SASEGT. This CDR3 comprises 16 residues. The V end was cut by 6 bases, the J end by 3 bases, with 18 bases between. CDR3 in amino acids: CASRGGQPLGGNTIYF. The CDR3 DNA reads TGTGCCAGCAGGGGTGGACAGCCTCTTGGTGGAAACACCATATATTTT.

The chain carries TRBV20-1 and TRBJ1-2; D not certain. This CDR3 comprises 14 residues. V was shortened by 1 base and J by 8 bases, with 17 bases between the two germline ends. Germline CDR1 is DFQATT and CDR2 is SNEGSKA (reference sequence). The CDR3 nucleotides are TGCAGTGCTAGAGTAGTGGGCGAGAAGGGCGGCTACACCTTC. Its protein product is CSARVVGEKGGYTF.

In this sample, this clonotype turned up many times. The CDR3 protein is CASSLAGAETQYF. DNA of the CDR3: TGTGCCAGCAGTTTGGCGGGAGCAGAGACCCAGTACTTC. The chain links TRBV27 to TRBJ2-5; TRBD2 matches 7 bases. From germline, CDR1 is MNHEY and CDR2 SMNVEV (reference sequence). The CDR3 is made up of 13 amino acids. With 3 bases clipped from V and 4 bases from J, the junction kept 2 bases outside the gene matches.

This chain uses TRBV29-1 with TRBJ1-1, with D possibly matching TRBD1 (5 bases). Per the germline V gene, CDR1 is SQVTM and CDR2 is ANQGSEA. The CDR3 has 13 residues. V was clipped by 7 bases and J by 4 bases, with 16 bases between them. CDR3 in DNA: TGCAGCGGCTGGAGGGGATTGGGCACTGAAGCTTTCTTT. As protein: CSGWRGLGTEAFF.